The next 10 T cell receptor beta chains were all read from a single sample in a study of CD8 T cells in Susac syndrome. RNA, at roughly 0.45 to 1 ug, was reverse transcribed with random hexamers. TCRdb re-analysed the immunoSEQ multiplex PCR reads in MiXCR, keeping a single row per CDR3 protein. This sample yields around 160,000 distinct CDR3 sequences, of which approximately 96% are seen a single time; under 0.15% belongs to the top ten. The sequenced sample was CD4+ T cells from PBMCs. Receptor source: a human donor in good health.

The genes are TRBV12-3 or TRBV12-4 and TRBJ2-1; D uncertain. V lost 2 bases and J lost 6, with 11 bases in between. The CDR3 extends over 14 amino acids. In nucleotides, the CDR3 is TGTGCCAGCAGTTTACTAGGCTTGGGCAATGAGCAGTTCTTC. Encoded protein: CASSLLGLGNEQFF.

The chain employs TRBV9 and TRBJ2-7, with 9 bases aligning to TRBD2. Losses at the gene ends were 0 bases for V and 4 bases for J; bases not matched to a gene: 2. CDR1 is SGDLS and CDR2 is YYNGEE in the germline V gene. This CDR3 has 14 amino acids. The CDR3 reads CASSVDSGGYEQYF. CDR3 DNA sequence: TGTGCCAGCAGCGTAGATAGCGGGGGTTACGAGCAGTACTTC.

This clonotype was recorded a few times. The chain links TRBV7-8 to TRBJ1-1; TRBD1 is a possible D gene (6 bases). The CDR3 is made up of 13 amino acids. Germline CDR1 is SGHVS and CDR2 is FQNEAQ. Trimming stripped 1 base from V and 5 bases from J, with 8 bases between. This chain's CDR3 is CASSLGGLTEAFF. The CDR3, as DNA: TGTGCCAGCAGCTTAGGGGGGCTGACTGAAGCTTTCTTT.

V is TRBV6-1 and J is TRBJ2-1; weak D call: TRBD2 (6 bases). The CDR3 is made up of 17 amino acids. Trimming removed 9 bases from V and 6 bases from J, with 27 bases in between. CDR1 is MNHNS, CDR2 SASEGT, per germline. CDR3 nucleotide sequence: TGTGCCAGAGGCCCCTTGGGGGGAATCCCTGGTGGCAATGAGCAGTTCTTC. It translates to CARGPLGGIPGGNEQFF.

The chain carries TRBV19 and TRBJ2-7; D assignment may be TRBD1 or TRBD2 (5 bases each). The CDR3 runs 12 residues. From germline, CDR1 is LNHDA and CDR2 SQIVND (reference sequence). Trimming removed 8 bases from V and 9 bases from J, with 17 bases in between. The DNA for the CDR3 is TGTGCCAGTGGAGAAAGGGGAGAAGCGCAGTACTTC. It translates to CASGERGEAQYF.

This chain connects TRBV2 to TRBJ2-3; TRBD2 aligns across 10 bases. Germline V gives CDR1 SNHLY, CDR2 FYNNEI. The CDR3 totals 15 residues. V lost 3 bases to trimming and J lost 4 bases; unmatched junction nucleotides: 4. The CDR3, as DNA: TGTGCCAGCAGTGACGTAGCGGGGGGCGCAGATACGCAGTATTTT. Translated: CASSDVAGGADTQYF.

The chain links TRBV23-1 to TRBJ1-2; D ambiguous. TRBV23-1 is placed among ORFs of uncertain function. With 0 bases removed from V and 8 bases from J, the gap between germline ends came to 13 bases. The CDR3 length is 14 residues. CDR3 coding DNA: TGCGCCAGCAGTCAATCCCCCAGCCGGTCCGGCTACACCTTC. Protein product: CASSQSPSRSGYTF.

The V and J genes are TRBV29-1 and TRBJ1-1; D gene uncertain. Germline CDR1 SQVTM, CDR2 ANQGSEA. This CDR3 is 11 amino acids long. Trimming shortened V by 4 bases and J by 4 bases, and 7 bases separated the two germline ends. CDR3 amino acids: CSVVRSTEAFF. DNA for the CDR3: TGCAGCGTTGTACGGAGCACTGAAGCTTTCTTT. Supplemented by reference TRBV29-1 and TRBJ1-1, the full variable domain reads SAVISQKPSRDICQRGTSLTIQCQVDSQVTMMFWYRQQPGQSLTLIATANQGSEATYESGFVIDKFPISRPNLTFSTLTVSNMSPEDSSIYLCSVVRSTEAFFGQGTRLTVV.

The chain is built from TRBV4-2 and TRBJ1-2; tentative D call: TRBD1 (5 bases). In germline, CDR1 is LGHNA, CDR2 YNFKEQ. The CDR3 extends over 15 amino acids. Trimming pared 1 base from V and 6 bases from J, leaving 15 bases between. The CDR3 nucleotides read TGTGCCAGCAGCCAAGGGGGGAGGTGGGGAAATGGCTACACCTTC. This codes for CASSQGGRWGNGYTF.

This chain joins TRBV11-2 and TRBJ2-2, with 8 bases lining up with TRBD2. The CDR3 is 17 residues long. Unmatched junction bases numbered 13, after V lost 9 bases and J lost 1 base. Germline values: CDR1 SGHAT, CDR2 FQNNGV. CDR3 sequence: CASSRLAGNLNTGELFF. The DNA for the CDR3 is TGTGCCAGTTCCCGGTTAGCGGGGAACTTGAACACCGGGGAGCTGTTTTTT. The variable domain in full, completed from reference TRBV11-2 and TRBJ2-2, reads EAGVAQSPRYKIIEKRQSVAFWCNPISGHATLYWYQQILGQGPKLLIQFQNNGVVDDSQLPKDRFSAERLKGVDSTLKIQPAKLEDSAVYLCASSRLAGNLNTGELFFGEGSRLTVL.